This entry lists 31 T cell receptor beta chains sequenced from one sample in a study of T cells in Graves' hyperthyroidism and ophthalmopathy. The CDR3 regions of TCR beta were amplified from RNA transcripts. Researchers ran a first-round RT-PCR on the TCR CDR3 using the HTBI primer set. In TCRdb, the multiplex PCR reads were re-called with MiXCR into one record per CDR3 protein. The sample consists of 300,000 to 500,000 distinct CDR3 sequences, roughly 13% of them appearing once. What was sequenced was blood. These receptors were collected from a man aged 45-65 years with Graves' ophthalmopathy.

The CDR3 sequence is CASSLTTNEKLFF. DNA of the CDR3: TGTGCCAGCAGCCTAACAACTAATGAAAAACTGTTTTTT. The chain couples TRBV7-9 to TRBJ1-4; D uncertain. This CDR3 spans 13 amino acids. Germline-derived CDR1 and CDR2 are SEHNR and FQNEAQ (reference sequence). Trimming shortened V by 5 bases and J by 0 bases, and 4 bases separated the two germline ends.

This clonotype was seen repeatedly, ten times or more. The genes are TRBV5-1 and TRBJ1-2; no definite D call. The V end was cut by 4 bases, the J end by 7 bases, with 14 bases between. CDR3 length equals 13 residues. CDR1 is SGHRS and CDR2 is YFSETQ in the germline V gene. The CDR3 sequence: CASSQIGGVGYTF. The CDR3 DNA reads TGCGCCAGCAGCCAAATCGGTGGAGTTGGCTACACCTTC.

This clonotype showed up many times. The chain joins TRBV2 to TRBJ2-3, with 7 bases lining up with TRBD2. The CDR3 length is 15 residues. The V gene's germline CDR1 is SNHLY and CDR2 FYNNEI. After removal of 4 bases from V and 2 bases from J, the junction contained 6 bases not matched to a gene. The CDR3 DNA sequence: TGTGCCAGCAGTGGTTCAAGCGGGATCACAGATACGCAGTATTTT. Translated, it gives CASSGSSGITDTQYF.

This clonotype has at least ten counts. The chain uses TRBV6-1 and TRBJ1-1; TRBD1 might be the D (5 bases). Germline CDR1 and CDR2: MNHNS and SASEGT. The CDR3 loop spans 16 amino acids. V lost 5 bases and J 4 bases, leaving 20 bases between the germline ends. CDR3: CASSRESPHGGTEAFF. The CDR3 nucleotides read TGTGCCAGCAGTCGGGAGTCTCCCCATGGGGGCACTGAAGCTTTCTTT.

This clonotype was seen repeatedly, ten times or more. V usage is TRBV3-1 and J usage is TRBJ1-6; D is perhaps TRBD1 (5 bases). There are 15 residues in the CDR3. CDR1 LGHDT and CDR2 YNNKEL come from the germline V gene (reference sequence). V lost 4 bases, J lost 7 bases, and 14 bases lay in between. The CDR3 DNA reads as TGTGCCAGCAGCCGCAGCTCAGGGAAGAATTCACCCCTCCACTTT. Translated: CASSRSSGKNSPLHF.

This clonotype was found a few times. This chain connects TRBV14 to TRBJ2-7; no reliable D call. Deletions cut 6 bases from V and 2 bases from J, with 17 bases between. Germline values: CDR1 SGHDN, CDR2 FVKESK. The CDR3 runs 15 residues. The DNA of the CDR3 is TGTGCCAGCAGTCCCCTTTCGTCGGGTCCCTACGAGCAGTACTTC. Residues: CASSPLSSGPYEQYF.

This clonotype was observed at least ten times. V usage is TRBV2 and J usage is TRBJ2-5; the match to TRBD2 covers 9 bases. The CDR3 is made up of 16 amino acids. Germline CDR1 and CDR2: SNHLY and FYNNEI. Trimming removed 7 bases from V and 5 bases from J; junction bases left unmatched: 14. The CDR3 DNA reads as TGTGCCAGCAAACCTACAGCGGGAGGAGGGGTGGAGACCCAGTACTTC. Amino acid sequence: CASKPTAGGGVETQYF.

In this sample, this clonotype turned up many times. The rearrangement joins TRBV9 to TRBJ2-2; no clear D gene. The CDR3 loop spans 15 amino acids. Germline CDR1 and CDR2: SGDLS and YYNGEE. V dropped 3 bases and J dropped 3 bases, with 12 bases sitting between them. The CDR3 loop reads CASSAGAVDTGELFF. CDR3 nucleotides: TGTGCCAGCAGCGCCGGCGCAGTCGACACCGGGGAGCTGTTTTTT.

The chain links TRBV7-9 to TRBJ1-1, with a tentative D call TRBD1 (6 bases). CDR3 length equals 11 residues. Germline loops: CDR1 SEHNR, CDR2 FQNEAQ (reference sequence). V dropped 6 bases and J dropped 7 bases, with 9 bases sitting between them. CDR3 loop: CASRQGSEAFF. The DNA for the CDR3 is TGTGCCAGCAGGCAGGGGAGTGAAGCTTTCTTT. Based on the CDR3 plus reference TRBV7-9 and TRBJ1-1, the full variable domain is DTGVSQNPRHKITKRGQNVTFRCDPISEHNRLYWYRQTLGQGPEFLTYFQNEAQLEKSRLLSDRFSAERPKGSFSTLEIQRTEQGDSAMYLCASRQGSEAFFGQGTRLTVV.

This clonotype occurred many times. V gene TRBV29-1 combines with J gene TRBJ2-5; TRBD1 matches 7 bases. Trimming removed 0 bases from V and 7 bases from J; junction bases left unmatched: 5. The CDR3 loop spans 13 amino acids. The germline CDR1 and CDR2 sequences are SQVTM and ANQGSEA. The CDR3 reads CSVEDRGKVTQYF. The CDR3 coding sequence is TGCAGCGTTGAAGACAGGGGGAAGGTGACCCAGTACTTC.

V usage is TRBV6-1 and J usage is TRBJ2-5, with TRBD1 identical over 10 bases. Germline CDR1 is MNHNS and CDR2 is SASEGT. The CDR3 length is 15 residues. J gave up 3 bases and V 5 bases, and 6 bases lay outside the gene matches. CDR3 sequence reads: CASSFRDRGKETQYF. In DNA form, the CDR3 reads TGTGCCAGCAGTTTCCGGGACAGGGGTAAAGAGACCCAGTACTTC.

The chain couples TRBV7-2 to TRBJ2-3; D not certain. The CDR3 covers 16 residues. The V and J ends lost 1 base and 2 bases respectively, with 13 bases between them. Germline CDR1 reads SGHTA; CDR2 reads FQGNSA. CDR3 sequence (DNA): TGTGCCAGCAGCTTAGGATCTCCAGGTGTCACAGATACGCAGTATTTT. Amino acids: CASSLGSPGVTDTQYF.

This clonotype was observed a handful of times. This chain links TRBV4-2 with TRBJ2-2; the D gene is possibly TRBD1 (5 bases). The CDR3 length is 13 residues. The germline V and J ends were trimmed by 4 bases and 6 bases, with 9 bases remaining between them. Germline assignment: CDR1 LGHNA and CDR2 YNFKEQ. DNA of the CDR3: TGTGCCAGCAGCCCCGCAGGGTCCGGGGAGCTGTTTTTT. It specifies CASSPAGSGELFF.

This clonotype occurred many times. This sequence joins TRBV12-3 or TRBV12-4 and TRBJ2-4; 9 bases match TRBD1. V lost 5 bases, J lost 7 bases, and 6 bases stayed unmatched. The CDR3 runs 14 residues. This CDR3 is CASSRFGTGNIQYF. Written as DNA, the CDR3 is TGTGCCAGCAGTCGATTCGGGACAGGGAACATTCAGTACTTC.

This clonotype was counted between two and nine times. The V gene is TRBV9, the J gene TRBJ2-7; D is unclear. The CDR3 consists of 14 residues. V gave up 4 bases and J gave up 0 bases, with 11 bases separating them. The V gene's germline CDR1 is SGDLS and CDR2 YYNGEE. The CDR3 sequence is CASSPWSVSYEQYF. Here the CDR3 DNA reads TGTGCCAGCAGCCCGTGGAGTGTCTCCTACGAGCAGTACTTC.

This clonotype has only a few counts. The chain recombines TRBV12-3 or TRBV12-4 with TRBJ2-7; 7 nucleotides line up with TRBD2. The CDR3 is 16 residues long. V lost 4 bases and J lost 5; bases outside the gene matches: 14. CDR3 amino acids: CASSSPKGSGTHEQYF. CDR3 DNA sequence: TGTGCCAGCAGTTCCCCAAAAGGGAGCGGGACCCACGAGCAGTACTTC.

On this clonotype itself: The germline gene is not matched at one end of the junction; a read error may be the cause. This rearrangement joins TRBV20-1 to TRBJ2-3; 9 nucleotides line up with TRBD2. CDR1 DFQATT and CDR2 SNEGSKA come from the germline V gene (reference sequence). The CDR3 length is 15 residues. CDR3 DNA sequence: TGCGGTGCTAGCCGTTTAGCGGGGGACACAGATACGCAGTATTTT. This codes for CGASRLAGDTDTQYF.

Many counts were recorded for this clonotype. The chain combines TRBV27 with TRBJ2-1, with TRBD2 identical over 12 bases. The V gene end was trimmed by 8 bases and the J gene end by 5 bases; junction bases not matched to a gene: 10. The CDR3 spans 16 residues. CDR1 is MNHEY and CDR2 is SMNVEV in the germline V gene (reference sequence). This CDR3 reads CASWPLSSGRDNEQFF. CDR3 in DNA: TGTGCCAGCTGGCCCCTATCTAGCGGGAGGGACAATGAGCAGTTCTTC.

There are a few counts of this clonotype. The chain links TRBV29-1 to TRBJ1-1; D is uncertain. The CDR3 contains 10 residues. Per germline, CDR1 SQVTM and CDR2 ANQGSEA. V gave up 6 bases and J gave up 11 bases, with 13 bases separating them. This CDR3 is CSVDKLRAFF. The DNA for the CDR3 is TGCAGCGTCGACAAGCTGCGCGCTTTCTTT.

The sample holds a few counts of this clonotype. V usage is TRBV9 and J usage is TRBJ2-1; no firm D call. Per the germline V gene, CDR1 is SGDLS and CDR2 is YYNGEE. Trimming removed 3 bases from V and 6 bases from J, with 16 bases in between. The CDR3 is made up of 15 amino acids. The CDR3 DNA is TGTGCCAGCAGCGCTGAGTTGCTGGCAGGCAATGAGCAGTTCTTC. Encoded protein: CASSAELLAGNEQFF.

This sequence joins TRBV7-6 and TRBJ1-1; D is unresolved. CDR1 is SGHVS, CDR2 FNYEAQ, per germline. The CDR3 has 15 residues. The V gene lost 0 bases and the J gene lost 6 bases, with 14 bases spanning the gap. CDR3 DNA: TGTGCCAGCAGCTTAGCTGTAGGTGAGAGCGCTGAAGCTTTCTTT. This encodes CASSLAVGESAEAFF. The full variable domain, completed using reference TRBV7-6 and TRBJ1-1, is GAGVSQSPRYKVTKRGQDVALRCDPISGHVSLYWYRQALGQGPEFLTYFNYEAQQDKSGLPNDRFSAERPEGSISTLTIQRTEQRDSAMYRCASSLAVGESAEAFFGQGTRLTVV.

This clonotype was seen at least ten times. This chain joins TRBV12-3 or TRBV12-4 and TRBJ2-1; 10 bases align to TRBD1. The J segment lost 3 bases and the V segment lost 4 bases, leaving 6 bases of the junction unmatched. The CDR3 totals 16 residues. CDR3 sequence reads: CASSSSTGGIYNEQFF. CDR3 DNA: TGTGCCAGCAGTTCATCGACAGGGGGCATCTACAATGAGCAGTTCTTC.

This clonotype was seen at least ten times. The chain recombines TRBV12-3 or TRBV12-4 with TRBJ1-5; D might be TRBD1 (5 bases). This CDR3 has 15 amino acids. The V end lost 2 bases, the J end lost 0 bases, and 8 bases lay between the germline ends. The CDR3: CASSLQGNSNQPQHF. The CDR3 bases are TGTGCCAGCAGTTTACAGGGCAATAGCAATCAGCCCCAGCATTTT.

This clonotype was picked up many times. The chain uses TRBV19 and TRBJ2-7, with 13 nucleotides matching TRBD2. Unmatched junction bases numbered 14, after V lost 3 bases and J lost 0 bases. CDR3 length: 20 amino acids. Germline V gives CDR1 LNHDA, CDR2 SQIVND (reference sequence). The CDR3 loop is CASSIIPGLAGSKGSYEQYF. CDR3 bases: TGTGCCAGTAGTATTATCCCGGGACTAGCGGGGAGTAAGGGCTCCTACGAGCAGTACTTC. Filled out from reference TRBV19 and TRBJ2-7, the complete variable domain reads DGGITQSPKYLFRKEGQNVTLSCEQNLNHDAMYWYRQDPGQGLRLIYYSQIVNDFQKGDIAEGYSVSREKKESFPLTVTSAQKNPTAFYLCASSIIPGLAGSKGSYEQYFGPGTRLTVT.

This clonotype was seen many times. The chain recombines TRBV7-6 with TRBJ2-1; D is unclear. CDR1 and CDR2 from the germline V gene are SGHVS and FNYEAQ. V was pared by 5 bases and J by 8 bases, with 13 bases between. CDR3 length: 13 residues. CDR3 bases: TGTGCCAGCAGCCAAAGCGTGGGCGATGAGCAGTTCTTC. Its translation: CASSQSVGDEQFF.

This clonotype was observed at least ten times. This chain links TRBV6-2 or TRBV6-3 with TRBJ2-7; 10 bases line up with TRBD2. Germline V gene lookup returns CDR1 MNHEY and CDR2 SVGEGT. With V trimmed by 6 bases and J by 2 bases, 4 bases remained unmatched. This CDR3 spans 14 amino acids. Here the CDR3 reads CASRESGRAYEQYF. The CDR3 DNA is TGTGCCAGCAGGGAAAGCGGGAGGGCCTACGAGCAGTACTTC.

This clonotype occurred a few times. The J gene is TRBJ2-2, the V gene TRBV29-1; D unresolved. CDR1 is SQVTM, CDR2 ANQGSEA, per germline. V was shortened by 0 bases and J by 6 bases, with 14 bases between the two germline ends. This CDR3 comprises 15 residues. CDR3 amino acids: CSVEEPSGLAGELFF. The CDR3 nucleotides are TGCAGCGTTGAAGAGCCCTCTGGGCTGGCCGGGGAGCTGTTTTTT.

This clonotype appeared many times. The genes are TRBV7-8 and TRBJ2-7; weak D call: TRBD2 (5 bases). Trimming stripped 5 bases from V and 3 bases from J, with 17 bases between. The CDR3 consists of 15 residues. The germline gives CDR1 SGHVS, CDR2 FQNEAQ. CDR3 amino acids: CASSPRRVNFYEQYF. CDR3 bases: TGTGCCAGCAGCCCGAGGCGGGTCAACTTCTACGAGCAGTACTTC.

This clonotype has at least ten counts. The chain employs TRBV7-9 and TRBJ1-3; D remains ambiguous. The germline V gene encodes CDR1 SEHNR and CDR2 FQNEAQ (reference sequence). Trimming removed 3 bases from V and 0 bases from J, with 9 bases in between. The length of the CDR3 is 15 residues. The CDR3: CASSFSGSSGNTIYF. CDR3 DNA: TGTGCCAGCAGCTTCTCGGGAAGCTCTGGAAACACCATATATTTT.

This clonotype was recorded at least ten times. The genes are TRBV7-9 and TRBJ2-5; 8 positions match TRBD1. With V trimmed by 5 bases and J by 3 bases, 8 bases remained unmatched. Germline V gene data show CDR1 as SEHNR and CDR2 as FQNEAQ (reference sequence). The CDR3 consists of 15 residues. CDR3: CASSAPRGLKETQYF. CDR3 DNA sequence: TGTGCCAGCAGCGCACCCAGGGGGCTTAAAGAGACCCAGTACTTC.

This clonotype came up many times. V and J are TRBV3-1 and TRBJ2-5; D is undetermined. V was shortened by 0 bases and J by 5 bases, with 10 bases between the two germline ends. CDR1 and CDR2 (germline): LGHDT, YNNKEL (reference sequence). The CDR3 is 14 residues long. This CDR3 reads CASSQDPTGETQYF. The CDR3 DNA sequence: TGTGCCAGCAGCCAAGATCCCACCGGGGAGACCCAGTACTTC.